The present T cell receptor beta chain was sequenced within a study of T cell responses to AZD1222 COVID-19 vaccine. This CDR3 has 14 amino acids. Germline CDR1 is SEHNR and CDR2 is FQNEAQ (reference sequence). Trimming removed 4 bases at V and 0 bases at J, with 7 bases between. Method: immunoSEQ multiplex PCR; TCRdb's copy keeps in-frame clones and lacks some. The table includes 90,000 to 110,000 clones, around 87% detected once. General observations from the study: Two AZD1222 doses significantly raised spike-specific TCR breadth and depth over controls.

Worth noting for this clone: The target antigen is unknown.

The source material was peripheral blood, sampled on day 0 of AZD1222 vaccination. The TCR comes from an adult in good health. The genes are TRBV7-9 and TRBJ1-5; D gene uncertain. The CDR3 loop is CASSSAISNQPQHF. The CDR3 DNA follows: TGTGCCAGCAGCTCCGCCATTAGCAATCAGCCCCAGCATTTT.